This T cell receptor (beta chain) is from a study of OX40 agonist ivuxolimab in advanced cancers. Some clones are missing from TCRdb's copy, which holds only in-frame ones; the method was immunoSEQ multiplex PCR. This repertoire shows over 85,000 clones, less than 90% found once; its top ten account for around 1.1%. V gave up 5 bases and J gave up 2 bases, with 12 bases separating them. The CDR3 is 15 residues long. The germline V gene has CDR1 LGHNA and CDR2 YNFKEQ. This clonotype originated in an adult with an advanced solid tumor such as melanoma, head and neck, liver or kidney cancer. This specimen consisted of CD4+ or CD8+ T cells sorted from blood, obtained in a trial of the OX40 agonist ivuxolimab. The chain recombines TRBV4-2 with TRBJ1-4; D gene ambiguous. The CDR3 sequence is CASSSSRGTNEKLFF. CDR3 bases: TGTGCCAGCAGCTCATCGAGAGGGACTAATGAAAAACTGTTTTTT.